The 30 T cell receptor beta chains below all came from one sample that was sequenced in a study of blood T cell repertoires in COVID-19 (dated by TCRdb to about 2020). Library preparation employed the immunoSEQ multiplex PCR assay. In TCRdb, the immuneACCESS table is reduced to in-frame sequences with V and J assigned. These tables do not hold every clone; where another copy was compared, an unresolved V gene accounts for under half, and the others remain unexplained. The sample table lists a few hundred thousand clones, 89% of them with a count of one. The ten largest clones capture around 1.9% of the sample. The sequenced sample was peripheral blood. The receptors here all came from a woman in her twenties or thirties with COVID-19, enrolled during active disease.

The V gene is TRBV6-5, the J gene TRBJ1-1, with a tentative D call TRBD1 (5 bases). The V end lost 6 bases, the J end lost 5 bases, and 10 bases lay between the germline ends. This CDR3 has 12 residues. Germline lookup yields CDR1 MNHEY and CDR2 SVGAGI. CDR3 DNA: TGTGCCAGCAGCCGGGGGAGGACTGAAGCTTTCTTT. Protein sequence: CASSRGRTEAFF.

This clone occurred once. The rearrangement links TRBV24-1 to TRBJ2-3, with D possibly TRBD1 on 7 matching bases. The CDR3 is made up of 15 amino acids. In germline, CDR1 is KGHDR, CDR2 SFDVKD. The V gene lost 1 base and the J gene lost 3 bases, with 10 bases spanning the gap. CDR3 coding DNA: TGTGCCACCAGTGATTTCAGGGGGAGGACAGATACGCAGTATTTT. It translates to CATSDFRGRTDTQYF.

V usage is TRBV1 and J usage is TRBJ1-2; TRBD1 reflects the table's D call only, with no check against the DNA. TRBV1 is designated a pseudogene. There are 14 residues in the CDR3. CDR3 sequence reads: CTSSQDVMGQGYTF. In DNA form, the CDR3 reads TGCACCAGCAGCCAAGACGTCATGGGGCAGGGCTACACCTTC.

The CDR3 loop is CASSRQGGSNQPQHF. The CDR3, as DNA: TGTGCCAGCAGTCGACAGGGGGGTAGCAATCAGCCCCAGCATTTT. This chain joins TRBV28 and TRBJ1-5; 9 bases line up with TRBD1. J gave up 0 bases and V 5 bases, and 2 bases lay outside the gene matches. The CDR3 contains 15 residues. Germline CDR1 MDHEN, CDR2 SYDVKM.

The chain has TRBV14 and TRBJ1-4, with a weak D call TRBD1 (5 bases). V lost 4 bases, J lost 4 bases, and 13 bases lay in between. The CDR3 loop spans 15 amino acids. Germline-derived CDR1 and CDR2 are SGHDN and FVKESK. The CDR3 here is CASSLGPGRNEKLFF. The CDR3 nucleotides read TGTGCCAGCAGCCTGGGCCCAGGGCGTAATGAAAAACTGTTTTTT.

V gene TRBV3-1 (or the pseudogene TRBV3-2) combines with J gene TRBJ1-4; D is unresolved. This CDR3 region has 16 residues. The germline V gene has CDR1 LGHDT and CDR2 YNNKEL (reference sequence). V was shortened by 1 base and J by 4 bases, with 13 bases between the two germline ends. The DNA of the CDR3 is TGTGCCAGCAGCCAAGGAGACGACTTCTATAATGAAAAACTGTTTTTT. This codes for CASSQGDDFYNEKLFF.

This chain links TRBV6-5 with TRBJ1-5, with 7 bases aligning to TRBD1. This CDR3 region has 14 residues. V gave up 6 bases and J gave up 7 bases; unmatched junction bases: 9. CDR1 and CDR2 (germline): MNHEY, SVGAGI. CDR3 coding DNA: TGTGCCAGCAGCTTGACAGGGTCAGGCCAGCCCCAGCATTTT. Translation: CASSLTGSGQPQHF.

CDR3 sequence (DNA): TGCGCCAGCAGCTTGACAGGGTCTGTTTTTACGAGCTCCTATAATTCACCCCTCCACTTT. This codes for CASSLTGSVFTSSYNSPLHF. The chain carries TRBV5-1 and TRBJ1-6, with D possibly being TRBD1 (6 bases). This CDR3 is 20 amino acids long. The germline V gene has CDR1 SGHRS and CDR2 YFSETQ. Deletions cut 1 base from V and 0 bases from J, with 20 bases between.

This chain uses TRBV18 with TRBJ2-2, with 7 bases that match TRBD1. The V gene end was trimmed by 4 bases and the J gene end by 1 base; junction bases not matched to a gene: 0. Per the germline V gene, CDR1 is KGHSH and CDR2 is LQKENI. This CDR3 is 14 amino acids long. In DNA, the CDR3 is TGTGCCAGCTCACGGACAGGGAACACCGGGGAGCTGTTTTTT. Its protein product is CASSRTGNTGELFF.

This rearrangement joins TRBV19 to TRBJ2-3, with 7 nucleotides matching TRBD2. CDR1 and CDR2 from the germline V gene are LNHDA and SQIVND (reference sequence). With 3 bases clipped from V and 11 bases from J, the junction kept 11 bases outside the gene matches. The CDR3 covers 14 residues. CDR3 sequence (DNA): TGTGCCAGTAGTATTTGGGGGGGACCCGAGGGGCAGTATTTT. Its protein product is CASSIWGGPEGQYF.

The V gene is TRBV9, the J gene TRBJ1-1, with D hard to call. This CDR3 has 15 residues. Germline V gene data show CDR1 as SGDLS and CDR2 as YYNGEE. Trimming removed 2 bases at V and 4 bases at J, with 15 bases between. CDR3 in DNA: TGTGCCAGCAGCGTCACCCTATCAATGAGCACTGAAGCTTTCTTT. Protein product: CASSVTLSMSTEAFF.

J is TRBJ2-5 and V is TRBV4-1, with TRBD2 matching over 10 bases. Germline CDR1 MGHRA, CDR2 YSYEKL. The CDR3 length is 17 residues. V lost 0 bases and J lost 4; bases outside the gene matches: 8. The CDR3 protein is CASSQDPSGGVRETQYF. In nucleotides, the CDR3 is TGCGCCAGCAGCCAAGATCCAAGCGGGGGGGTGCGAGAGACCCAGTACTTC.

The J gene is TRBJ2-2, the V gene TRBV6-6; D might be TRBD1 (6 bases). The CDR3 has 14 amino acids. Per germline, CDR1 MNHNY and CDR2 SVGAGI (reference sequence). V was pared by 8 bases and J by 0 bases, with 10 bases between. CDR3 coding DNA: TGTGCCAGCGGTGGACAGTCGAACACCGGGGAGCTGTTTTTT. This gives the protein CASGGQSNTGELFF.

This chain links TRBV27 with TRBJ1-6; D is perhaps TRBD1 (6 bases). The CDR3 length is 14 residues. The germline V and J ends were trimmed by 1 base and 14 bases, with 15 bases remaining between them. Germline loops: CDR1 MNHEY, CDR2 SMNVEV (reference sequence). The CDR3 protein is CASSLYPLGGSLHF. The CDR3 bases are TGTGCCAGCAGTTTATACCCCCTAGGGGGATCCCTCCACTTT.

The J gene is TRBJ2-1, the V gene TRBV5-1; 9 bases fit TRBD1. The CDR3 contains 14 residues. J gave up 5 bases and V 6 bases, and 6 bases lay outside the gene matches. Germline-derived CDR1 and CDR2 are SGHRS and YFSETQ. The CDR3 coding sequence is TGCGCCAGCACGTCCGGGACAGGGAACAATGAGCAGTTCTTC. Its translation is CASTSGTGNNEQFF. Supplemented by reference TRBV5-1 and TRBJ2-1, the full variable domain reads KAGVTQTPRYLIKTRGQQVTLSCSPISGHRSVSWYQQTPGQGLQFLFEYFSETQRNKGNFPGRFSGRQFSNSRSEMNVSTLELGDSALYLCASTSGTGNNEQFFGPGTRLTVL.

This rearrangement joins TRBV27 to TRBJ1-1; D is possibly TRBD1 (6 bases). Germline assignment: CDR1 MNHEY and CDR2 SMNVEV (reference sequence). V was clipped by 0 bases and J by 4 bases, with 12 bases between them. The CDR3 covers 15 residues. CDR3 DNA: TGTGCCAGCAGTTTATCTCGGGGGGCGGCCACTGAAGCTTTCTTT. The encoded protein is CASSLSRGAATEAFF.

V and J are TRBV24-1 and TRBJ2-3; D is undetermined. The CDR3 runs to 15 residues. CDR1 is KGHDR and CDR2 is SFDVKD in the germline V gene. V was clipped by 9 bases and J by 0 bases, with 15 bases between them. The CDR3 coding sequence is TGTGCCACCGCCGCGAATCCGCTCAGCACAGATACGCAGTATTTT. It yields the protein CATAANPLSTDTQYF.

The chain recombines TRBV7-8 with TRBJ1-1; the match to TRBD1 covers 7 bases. The CDR3 contains 13 residues. Losses at the gene ends were 7 bases for V and 5 bases for J; bases not matched to a gene: 7. Germline lookup yields CDR1 SGHVS and CDR2 FQNEAQ. Here the CDR3 DNA reads TGTGCCAGCAAGATTCAGGGGGGTACTGAAGCTTTCTTT. Translated, it gives CASKIQGGTEAFF.

The DNA of the CDR3 is TGTGCCACCCGAAGACAGGGAGGAACCGGGGAGCTGTTTTTT. It specifies CATRRQGGTGELFF. The chain has TRBV6-5 and TRBJ2-2; TRBD1 might be the D (7 bases). Germline lookup yields CDR1 MNHEY and CDR2 SVGAGI. This CDR3 comprises 14 residues. V was trimmed by 10 bases and J by 5 bases, leaving 17 bases between them.

V usage is TRBV9 and J usage is TRBJ2-3, with a tentative D call TRBD1 (5 bases). The V end was cut by 4 bases, the J end by 2 bases, with 20 bases between. Per germline, CDR1 SGDLS and CDR2 YYNGEE. There are 17 residues in the CDR3. The CDR3 here is CASSLSVGRADTDTQYF. The DNA for the CDR3 is TGTGCCAGCAGCCTCTCGGTCGGCAGGGCTGACACAGATACGCAGTATTTT.

The chain is built from TRBV9 and TRBJ1-2, with TRBD1 matching over 7 bases. V shed 4 bases, J shed 1 base, and the junction held 4 bases outside the gene matches. Germline V lookup: CDR1 SGDLS, CDR2 YYNGEE. CDR3 length equals 14 residues. DNA for the CDR3: TGTGCCAGCAGCCCCGGGACAGTTAACTATGGCTACACCTTC. It translates to CASSPGTVNYGYTF.

The chain employs TRBV7-8 and TRBJ2-4, with TRBD2 matching 8 bases. The junction had 2 bases not matched to a gene; V was cut back by 3 bases and J by 10 bases. This CDR3 contains 12 residues. Looked up from germline, CDR1 is SGHVS and CDR2 is FQNEAQ. This CDR3 is CASSLAGGIQYF. CDR3 DNA: TGTGCCAGCAGCTTGGCGGGGGGTATTCAGTACTTC.

The rearrangement links TRBV6-5 to TRBJ2-7; no clear D. The V gene lost 8 bases and the J gene lost 6 bases, with 11 bases spanning the gap. CDR1 MNHEY and CDR2 SVGAGI come from the germline V gene. CDR3 length equals 11 residues. The CDR3 is CASEVRGEQYF. CDR3 DNA sequence: TGTGCCAGCGAGGTTCGAGGCGAGCAGTACTTC.

This chain links TRBV6-5 with TRBJ1-5; D perhaps matches TRBD1 (5 bases). Trimming removed 6 bases from V and 8 bases from J, with 11 bases in between. The germline V gene has CDR1 MNHEY and CDR2 SVGAGI. The CDR3 extends over 12 amino acids. The CDR3 DNA is TGTGCCAGCAGGACAGCCTGGGAGCCCCAGCATTTT. Residues: CASRTAWEPQHF.

This chain uses TRBV18 with TRBJ1-2, with D tentatively TRBD1 (6 bases). CDR3 size: 16 residues. Germline CDR1 KGHSH, CDR2 LQKENI. V lost 2 bases to trimming and J lost 1 base, with 14 bases between them. The CDR3 nucleotides are TGTGCCAGCTCACCAGGACAGTCTACGCATAACTATGGCTACACCTTC. Amino acids: CASSPGQSTHNYGYTF.

V and J are TRBV5-1 and TRBJ2-7; D is undetermined. Germline-derived CDR1 and CDR2 are SGHRS and YFSETQ. The CDR3 is made up of 14 amino acids. Trimming cost V 0 bases and J 0 bases, with 7 bases left between them. The CDR3 DNA reads as TGCGCCAGCAGCTTGGATCCCAGCTCCTACGAGCAGTACTTC. This encodes CASSLDPSSYEQYF.

This chain connects TRBV5-8 to TRBJ1-2; the D is unclear. The CDR3 covers 15 residues. Trimming shortened V by 4 bases and J by 8 bases, and 21 bases separated the two germline ends. Germline V gene lookup returns CDR1 SGHTS and CDR2 YDEGEE. Here the CDR3 reads CASSRSPVPTLGYTF. The CDR3, as DNA: TGTGCCAGCAGCCGGAGCCCTGTCCCCACGTTGGGCTACACCTTC. Full variable domain (remainder filled in from reference TRBV5-8 and TRBJ1-2): EAGVTQSPTHLIKTRGQQATLRCSPISGHTSVYWYQQALGLGLQFLLWYDEGEERNRGNFPPRFSGRQFPNYSSELNVNALELEDSALYLCASSRSPVPTLGYTFGSGTRLTVV.

This chain links TRBV6-6 with TRBJ2-1, with a possible D match to TRBD2 (6 bases). CDR3 size: 15 residues. V shed 2 bases and J shed 13 bases, with 21 bases lying between them. In germline, CDR1 is MNHNY, CDR2 SVGAGI (reference sequence). CDR3 nucleotide sequence: TGTGCCAGCAGTTACGGGGACTCCTCCGAAAGGGAACAGTTCTTC. Translation: CASSYGDSSEREQFF.

This rearrangement joins TRBV6-2 or TRBV6-3 to TRBJ1-2; TRBD1 might be the D (5 bases). This CDR3 comprises 17 residues. Trimming left V 0 bases short and J 2 bases short, with 16 bases between. The germline V gene has CDR1 MNHEY and CDR2 SVGEGT. The CDR3 DNA reads as TGTGCCAGCAGTTACTCGAGATCAGGGTTGGACAACTATGGCTACACCTTC. Encoded protein: CASSYSRSGLDNYGYTF.

J is TRBJ1-4 and V is TRBV20-1; TRBD1 is a possible D gene (6 bases). There are 13 residues in the CDR3. Germline loops: CDR1 DFQATT, CDR2 SNEGSKA (reference sequence). V dropped 3 bases and J dropped 8 bases, with 13 bases sitting between them. CDR3 region: CSASRQGSEKLFF. CDR3 DNA sequence: TGCAGTGCTAGTCGTCAGGGGAGCGAAAAACTGTTTTTT.